One sample yielded the 14 T cell receptor beta chains listed below, sequenced in a study of blood T cell repertoires in COVID-19. Only in-frame clones appear in the TCRdb table, and some are missing; sequencing was by immunoSEQ multiplex PCR. Of about 54,000 clones listed, roughly four fifths are singletons. Sequenced sample: peripheral blood. The receptors shown here come from a woman aged 55-70 years with acute or convalescent COVID-19.

This clone has just a few counts. In DNA form, the CDR3 reads TGTGCCAGCAGCTCCCAGGGGGCGCATACTGAAGCTTTCTTT. As protein: CASSSQGAHTEAFF. V is TRBV7-2 and J is TRBJ1-1; 8 bases agree with TRBD1. Per the germline V gene, CDR1 is SGHTA and CDR2 is FQGNSA. The V and J ends lost 4 bases and 5 bases, in that order; junction bases with no gene match: 6. The CDR3 is 14 residues long. The variable domain in full, completed from reference TRBV7-2 and TRBJ1-1, reads GAGVSQSPSNKVTEKGKDVELRCDPISGHTALYWYRQSLGQGLEFLIYFQGNSAPDKSGLPSDRFSAERTGGSVSTLTIQRTQQEDSAVYLCASSSQGAHTEAFFGQGTRLTVV.

The chain links TRBV6-6 to TRBJ2-1; TRBD1 aligns across 7 bases. Germline V gene lookup returns CDR1 MNHNY and CDR2 SVGAGI (reference sequence). CDR3 size: 14 residues. Losses at the gene ends were 2 bases for V and 9 bases for J; bases not matched to a gene: 7. The CDR3: CASSYPQGSSEQFF. In DNA form, the CDR3 reads TGTGCCAGCAGTTACCCACAGGGGTCTAGTGAGCAGTTCTTC.

This clone was detected a few times. The chain links TRBV5-4 to TRBJ2-3; D call uncertain. The CDR3 is 13 amino acids. Trimming stripped 4 bases from V and 7 bases from J, with 13 bases between. Germline loops: CDR1 SGHNT, CDR2 YYREEE (reference sequence). CDR3 nucleotide sequence: TGTGCCAGCAGCGCTTCACAATCCAATACGCAGTATTTT. It translates to CASSASQSNTQYF.

The rearrangement uses TRBV3-1 (or the pseudogene TRBV3-2) and TRBJ1-1, with no clear D. The CDR3 spans 14 residues. Trimming shortened V by 1 base and J by 5 bases, and 11 bases separated the two germline ends. Per germline, CDR1 LGHDT and CDR2 YNNKEL (reference sequence). The CDR3 spells CASSQVRSRTEAFF. In nucleotides, the CDR3 is TGTGCCAGCAGCCAAGTTAGAAGTCGTACTGAAGCTTTCTTT.

J is TRBJ1-2 and V is TRBV19; no firm D call. The CDR3 is 16 amino acids. The germline V gene has CDR1 LNHDA and CDR2 SQIVND (reference sequence). The V end was cut by 6 bases, the J end by 5 bases, with 22 bases between. Here the CDR3 reads CASSSSTLTTQYGYTF. CDR3 DNA: TGTGCCAGTAGCTCCTCGACTCTTACGACCCAATATGGCTACACCTTC.

The chain couples TRBV19 to TRBJ1-1, with D hard to call. The CDR3 extends over 12 amino acids. The germline V and J ends were trimmed by 7 bases and 14 bases, with 20 bases remaining between them. In germline, CDR1 is LNHDA, CDR2 SQIVND (reference sequence). CDR3 in DNA: TGTGCCAGTACCCCAAACGGACGGGAACGCTTCTTT. This codes for CASTPNGRERFF. Together with reference TRBV19 and TRBJ1-1, the CDR3 gives the full variable domain: DGGITQSPKYLFRKEGQNVTLSCEQNLNHDAMYWYRQDPGQGLRLIYYSQIVNDFQKGDIAEGYSVSREKKESFPLTVTSAQKNPTAFYLCASTPNGRERFFGQGTRLTVV.

This clone was detected a few times. This chain connects TRBV27 to TRBJ1-6, with a weak D call TRBD1 (5 bases). CDR1 is MNHEY, CDR2 SMNVEV, per germline (reference sequence). V was trimmed by 8 bases and J by 0 bases, leaving 23 bases between them. This CDR3 contains 19 residues. The CDR3: CASRASTVLKSSYNSPLHF. For the CDR3, the DNA is TGTGCCAGCCGAGCCTCGACAGTTTTAAAGAGCTCCTATAATTCACCCCTCCACTTT.

This chain uses TRBV11-2 with TRBJ2-1, with 11 bases identical to TRBD2. The CDR3 sequence is 15 residues long. Germline lookup yields CDR1 SGHAT and CDR2 FQNNGV. V lost 5 bases to trimming and J lost 4 bases; unmatched junction nucleotides: 4. The DNA for the CDR3 is TGTGCCAGCAGCACCCTAGCGGGGGGTTACAATGAGCAGTTCTTC. Its translation is CASSTLAGGYNEQFF. The full variable domain, with the rest looked up from reference TRBV11-2 and TRBJ2-1, is EAGVAQSPRYKIIEKRQSVAFWCNPISGHATLYWYQQILGQGPKLLIQFQNNGVVDDSQLPKDRFSAERLKGVDSTLKIQPAKLEDSAVYLCASSTLAGGYNEQFFGPGTRLTVL.

The chain recombines TRBV3-1 (or the pseudogene TRBV3-2) with TRBJ2-5, with 13 bases fitting TRBD2. V lost 4 bases to trimming and J lost 5 bases; unmatched junction nucleotides: 7. The V gene's germline CDR1 is LGHDT and CDR2 YNNKEL (reference sequence). This CDR3 has 16 residues. For the CDR3, the DNA is TGTGCCAGCAGCCGAGGACTAGCGGGGGCCAGGGAGACCCAGTACTTC. It specifies CASSRGLAGARETQYF.

This clone is a singleton in its sample. J is TRBJ2-7 and V is TRBV14, with 11 bases that match TRBD2. Germline lookup yields CDR1 SGHDN and CDR2 FVKESK. J lost 9 bases, V lost 0 bases, and 10 bases had no gene match. This CDR3 contains 16 residues. CDR3 nucleotide sequence: TGTGCCAGCAGCCAAGATCGGACTAGCGGGTACCGGGGGCAGTACTTC. This codes for CASSQDRTSGYRGQYF.

The DNA for the CDR3 is TGTGCCAGCAGCCCTGGGGGGACTAGCGGGGTTAGGGATGAGCAGTTCTTC. It specifies CASSPGGTSGVRDEQFF. The chain links TRBV5-4 to TRBJ2-1, with 13 bases fitting TRBD2. In germline, CDR1 is SGHNT, CDR2 YYREEE (reference sequence). The CDR3 spans 17 residues. The J segment lost 8 bases and the V segment lost 4 bases, leaving 12 bases of the junction unmatched.

The chain employs TRBV30 and TRBJ2-5; 7 positions agree with TRBD2. The CDR3 has 14 amino acids. CDR1 GTSNPN and CDR2 SVGIG come from the germline V gene (reference sequence). V trimming: 2 bases; J trimming: 2 bases; junction bases outside the gene matches: 5. The CDR3 protein is CAWSPLAVQETQYF. The CDR3 DNA follows: TGTGCCTGGAGTCCGCTAGCGGTTCAAGAGACCCAGTACTTC.

V gene TRBV28 combines with J gene TRBJ2-5; D may be TRBD1 (6 bases). Deletions cut 2 bases from V and 4 bases from J, with 14 bases between. Germline V gene lookup returns CDR1 MDHEN and CDR2 SYDVKM. The CDR3 length is 15 residues. The CDR3, as DNA: TGTGCCAGCAGTTTACGGGCAGGGGATGGAGAGACCCAGTACTTC. It translates to CASSLRAGDGETQYF.

The J gene is TRBJ2-5, the V gene TRBV24-1, with 8 bases lining up with TRBD1. The CDR3 runs 13 residues. The V gene end was trimmed by 8 bases and the J gene end by 5 bases; junction bases not matched to a gene: 6. The germline V gene encodes CDR1 KGHDR and CDR2 SFDVKD. This CDR3 reads CATKAGGRETQYF. CDR3 DNA sequence: TGTGCCACCAAGGCAGGGGGCCGGGAGACCCAGTACTTC.